This T cell receptor beta chain appears in the sequencing data of a study of control samples from healthy donors and cancer patients (dated by TCRdb to 2018 to 2020). About this clone itself: This receptor's antigen is unknown. It has no much larger one-base neighbor in the sample; base qualities were not kept.

Library preparation used the immunoSEQ multiplex PCR assay. Imported from immuneACCESS, the table was reduced by TCRdb to in-frame sequences with V and J called. These copies leave out some clones; in studies compared against another copy, an unresolved V gene accounts for under half, and the cause of the remainder is not known. The sample data list roughly 120,000 clones, and roughly nine tenths of these were observed just once. Approximately 1.1% of the sample is held by the ten biggest clonotypes. For CDR1 and CDR2, the germline V gene (reference sequence) lists SEHNR and FQNEAQ. V loses 0 bases of germline sequence and J loses 4 bases, and the interval between the two ends is 9 bases. The CDR3 spans 15 residues, from the cysteine through the phenylalanine. Solely the CDR3 DNA is kept, with 45 bases framed from the first base.

Sequencing was performed on PBMCs. The TCR was taken from a woman aged 50 to 60 with colorectal cancer. This receptor chain uses TRBV7-9 and TRBJ2-2; the D region may be TRBD1 or TRBD2, each matching 6 bases equally. The CDR3 protein is CASSLAGGLTGELFF. The DNA sequence follows: TGTGCCAGCAGCTTAGCGGGGGGCCTCACCGGGGAGCTGTTTTTT. The entire variable domain, with the stretches around the CDR3 drawn from the reference TRBV7-9 and TRBJ2-2 proteins, is DTGVSQNPRHKITKRGQNVTFRCDPISEHNRLYWYRQTLGQGPEFLTYFQNEAQLEKSRLLSDRFSAERPKGSFSTLEIQRTEQGDSAMYLCASSLAGGLTGELFFGEGSRLTVL.